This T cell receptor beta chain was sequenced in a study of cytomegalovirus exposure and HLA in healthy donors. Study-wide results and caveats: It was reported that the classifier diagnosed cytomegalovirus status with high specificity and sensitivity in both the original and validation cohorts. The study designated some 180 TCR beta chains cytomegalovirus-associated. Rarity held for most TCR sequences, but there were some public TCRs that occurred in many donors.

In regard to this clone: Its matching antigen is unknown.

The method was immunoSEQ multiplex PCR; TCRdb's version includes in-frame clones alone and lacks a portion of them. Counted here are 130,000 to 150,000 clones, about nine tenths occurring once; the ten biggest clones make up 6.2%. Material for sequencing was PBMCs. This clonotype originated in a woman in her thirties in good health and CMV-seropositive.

CDR3 in DNA: TGTGCCAGCCAGCCCCGACTAGCGGGAGTGTATGAGCAGTTCTTC. It yields the protein CASQPRLAGVYEQFF. The chain carries TRBV6-5 and TRBJ2-1; 12 bases agree with TRBD2. V dropped 8 bases and J dropped 8; count of bases not matched to a gene: 10. Germline V gene sequence: CDR1 MNHEY, CDR2 SVGAGI. The CDR3 covers 15 residues.